The 30 T cell receptor beta chains listed next were all sequenced from one sample in a study of patients and donors after allogeneic stem cell transplantation. TCRdb reprocessed the RT-PCR reads with MiXCR, giving one entry per CDR3 protein. The sample has about 31,000 distinct CDR3 sequences, nearly 7% seen once. Sequencing input: blood, either unsorted or a sorted T cell fraction (not recorded which). The receptors were gathered from a human donor who was either an allogeneic HSCT recipient or a stem cell or donor lymphocyte infusion donor (not recorded which). It is not recorded whose cells these are; they may come from a transplant donor.

This clonotype occurred many times. This chain joins TRBV20-1 and TRBJ2-7; 9 bases agree with TRBD1. Germline V gives CDR1 DFQATT, CDR2 SNEGSKA (reference sequence). There are 12 residues in the CDR3. V was pared by 5 bases and J by 2 bases, with 1 base of the junction left unmatched. In nucleotides, the CDR3 is TGCAGTGCTGGACAGGGGCCCTACGAGCAGTACTTC. Encoded protein: CSAGQGPYEQYF.

This clonotype was observed many times. This rearrangement joins TRBV3-1 to TRBJ1-6; D not resolved. There are 16 residues in the CDR3. V dropped 2 bases and J dropped 9 bases, with 17 bases sitting between them. CDR1 and CDR2 (germline): LGHDT, YNNKEL (reference sequence). CDR3 coding DNA: TGTGCCAGCAGCCAAATGTCACGACGAGGGTCTTCACCCCTCCACTTT. Translation: CASSQMSRRGSSPLHF.

The chain combines TRBV3-1 with TRBJ2-7, with a weak D call TRBD1 (6 bases). This CDR3 region has 17 residues. CDR1 and CDR2 (germline): LGHDT, YNNKEL (reference sequence). Trimming removed 4 bases at V and 6 bases at J, with 25 bases between. Written as DNA, the CDR3 is TGTGCCAGCAGCCGCCTCTATGGGGTACAGGGAATGGGCGAGCAGTACTTC. Protein sequence: CASSRLYGVQGMGEQYF.

To note about this clonotype: This may be a read error, as it is one base from a much larger clone. The J gene is TRBJ2-7, the V gene TRBV10-3, with 7 bases lining up with TRBD1. CDR3 size: 14 residues. Germline V gene lookup returns CDR1 ENHRY and CDR2 SYGVKD. The CDR3: CAISPGTENYEQHF. DNA of the CDR3: TGTGCCATCAGTCCCGGGACAGAGAACTACGAGCAGCACTTC.

This clonotype was seen ten or more times. The V call is TRBV3-1, the J call TRBJ1-2, with D maybe TRBD1 (6 bases). This CDR3 contains 16 residues. Germline V gives CDR1 LGHDT, CDR2 YNNKEL (reference sequence). Trimming took 4 bases from V and 6 from J, leaving 21 bases between them. In DNA form, the CDR3 reads TGTGCCAGCAGCCCAGAGATACCAGGGGTCGGACATGGCTACACCTTC. This encodes CASSPEIPGVGHGYTF. Full variable domain (remainder filled in from reference TRBV3-1 and TRBJ1-2): DTAVSQTPKYLVTQMGNDKSIKCEQNLGHDTMYWYKQDSKKFLKIMFSYNNKELIINETVPNRFSPKSPDKAHLNLHINSLELGDSAVYFCASSPEIPGVGHGYTFGSGTRLTVV.

This clonotype was recorded a few times. The chain uses TRBV29-1 and TRBJ2-5; D is unresolved. Germline CDR1 is SQVTM and CDR2 is ANQGSEA. The CDR3 loop spans 11 amino acids. Trimming cost V 6 bases and J 5 bases, with 10 bases left between them. The CDR3 here is CSVAPGETQYF. The DNA for the CDR3 is TGCAGCGTCGCCCCTGGGGAGACCCAGTACTTC.

There are many counts of this clonotype. The J gene is TRBJ2-1, the V gene TRBV10-3, with D perhaps matching TRBD1 or TRBD2 (5 bases each). With 8 bases removed from V and 6 bases from J, the gap between germline ends came to 17 bases. Germline CDR1 reads ENHRY; CDR2 reads SYGVKD. The CDR3 sequence is 14 residues long. CDR3 amino acids: CAIGTELRVNEQFF. The CDR3 DNA follows: TGTGCCATCGGGACGGAGCTCCGAGTCAATGAGCAGTTCTTC.

Many counts were recorded for this clonotype. V gene TRBV20-1 combines with J gene TRBJ1-2, with 7 nucleotides matching TRBD1. Germline V gives CDR1 DFQATT, CDR2 SNEGSKA (reference sequence). With V trimmed by 6 bases and J by 10 bases, 11 bases remained unmatched. The CDR3 extends over 12 amino acids. The CDR3 here is CSAVDRQEHYTF. The CDR3 DNA follows: TGCAGTGCAGTGGACAGGCAGGAGCACTACACCTTC.

The chain employs TRBV6-5 and TRBJ1-4; the match to TRBD1 covers 7 bases. Trimming took 6 bases from V and 7 from J; bases not matched to a gene: 11. Germline V gene sequence: CDR1 MNHEY, CDR2 SVGAGI. The CDR3 loop spans 15 amino acids. CDR3 nucleotides: TGTGCCAGCAGAAAACTCCAGGGGGGGAGTGAAAAACTGTTTTTT. This translates into CASRKLQGGSEKLFF.

This clonotype was observed at least ten times. This chain connects TRBV15 to TRBJ1-2; 9 nucleotides line up with TRBD1. V was pared by 5 bases and J by 3 bases, with 4 bases of the junction left unmatched. This CDR3 region has 14 residues. Germline V gene lookup returns CDR1 LNHNV and CDR2 YYDKDF (reference sequence). This chain's CDR3 is CATSADRGYYGYTF. In DNA, the CDR3 is TGTGCCACCAGCGCGGACAGGGGTTACTATGGCTACACCTTC.

This clonotype was picked up a small number of times. The chain combines TRBV4-3 with TRBJ2-7; D ambiguous. V lost 2 bases and J 0 bases, leaving 11 bases between the germline ends. CDR3 size: 15 residues. Germline V lookup: CDR1 LGHNA, CDR2 YSLEER. DNA of the CDR3: TGCGCCAGCAGCCAAAGACACTCGAGCTCCTACGAGCAGTACTTC. Translated, it gives CASSQRHSSSYEQYF.

This clonotype has ten or more counts. This chain connects TRBV6-5 to TRBJ2-2, with a weak D call TRBD1 (6 bases). The germline V and J ends were trimmed by 8 bases and 7 bases, with 11 bases remaining between them. Germline V gives CDR1 MNHEY, CDR2 SVGAGI. The CDR3 runs to 12 residues. The CDR3 is CASENRVGELFF. For the CDR3, the DNA is TGTGCCAGCGAAAACAGGGTCGGGGAGCTGTTTTTT.

This clonotype was seen repeatedly, ten times or more. The V gene is TRBV5-1, the J gene TRBJ2-1; TRBD2 matches at 9 bases. V trimming: 4 bases; J trimming: 7 bases; junction bases outside the gene matches: 12. This CDR3 spans 16 amino acids. From germline, CDR1 is SGHRS and CDR2 YFSETQ. CDR3 loop: CASSETSGSKWNEQFF. DNA of the CDR3: TGCGCCAGCAGCGAGACTAGCGGTTCCAAATGGAATGAGCAGTTCTTC.

This clonotype was counted many times. V usage is TRBV2 and J usage is TRBJ2-1; no reliable D call. The CDR3 has 13 amino acids. The germline CDR1 and CDR2 sequences are SNHLY and FYNNEI. V was trimmed by 7 bases and J by 1 base, leaving 8 bases between them. This chain's CDR3 is CASTSRSYNEQFF. CDR3 DNA: TGTGCCAGCACGTCCCGATCCTACAATGAGCAGTTCTTC.

J is TRBJ2-4 and V is TRBV28; 8 nucleotides line up with TRBD1. The CDR3 extends over 16 amino acids. CDR1 is MDHEN and CDR2 is SYDVKM in the germline V gene. After removal of 2 bases from V and 2 bases from J, the junction contained 5 bases not matched to a gene. CDR3 sequence (DNA): TGTGCCAGCAGTTTACAGGGGGCGGTGACCAAAAACATTCAGTACTTC. It yields the protein CASSLQGAVTKNIQYF.

J is TRBJ2-4 and V is TRBV7-2; TRBD2 matches 12 bases. The V gene's germline CDR1 is SGHTA and CDR2 FQGNSA. V lost 4 bases to trimming and J lost 11 bases; unmatched junction nucleotides: 12. CDR3 size: 16 residues. CDR3 sequence reads: CASSSGTSGSFFFQYF. The DNA of the CDR3 is TGTGCCAGCAGCTCGGGGACTAGCGGGTCCTTTTTTTTTCAGTACTTC.

This clonotype was seen many times. The chain joins TRBV28 to TRBJ1-1; TRBD1 might be the D (5 bases). Per germline, CDR1 MDHEN and CDR2 SYDVKM. Trimming took off 0 bases at V and 10 bases at J, with 15 bases between the two ends. The CDR3 sequence is 14 residues long. CDR3 in amino acids: CASSLWHLQGRAFF. CDR3 in DNA: TGTGCCAGCAGTTTATGGCACCTTCAGGGTAGAGCTTTCTTT. The whole variable domain, filled in from reference TRBV28 and TRBJ1-1, reads DVKVTQSSRYLVKRTGEKVFLECVQDMDHENMFWYRQDPGLGLRLIYFSYDVKMKEKGDIPEGYSVSREKKERFSLILESASTNQTSMYLCASSLWHLQGRAFFGQGTRLTVV.

This clonotype has a count of ten or more. The rearrangement links TRBV9 to TRBJ1-3, with D unclear. The CDR3 runs 15 residues. The germline CDR1 and CDR2 sequences are SGDLS and YYNGEE. Deletions cut 3 bases from V and 4 bases from J, with 14 bases between. The CDR3 nucleotides read TGTGCCAGCAGCGCCCCCGGCGGGCGCGGAAACACCATATATTTT. Translated, it gives CASSAPGGRGNTIYF.

This clonotype was seen only a few times. This chain joins TRBV4-2 and TRBJ2-2; 7 bases map to TRBD1. CDR1 LGHNA and CDR2 YNFKEQ come from the germline V gene. V was clipped by 6 bases and J by 5 bases; unmatched bases: 6. The CDR3 spans 14 residues. The CDR3 region is CASRTGQPTGELFF. The CDR3 nucleotides read TGTGCCAGCAGAACGGGACAGCCGACCGGGGAGCTGTTTTTT.

The table lists this clonotype with many counts. This chain joins TRBV10-3 and TRBJ2-1; D may match TRBD1 or TRBD2 (5 bases each). In germline, CDR1 is ENHRY, CDR2 SYGVKD. The CDR3 contains 13 residues. Trimming removed 6 bases at V and 9 bases at J, with 15 bases between. The DNA of the CDR3 is TGTGCCATCAGGGCCATACCTGGGGGTGAGCAGTTCTTC. Translation: CAIRAIPGGEQFF.

The V call is TRBV15, the J call TRBJ2-6; TRBD2 aligns across 7 bases. CDR3 length equals 18 residues. Germline values: CDR1 LNHNV, CDR2 YYDKDF (reference sequence). V gave up 7 bases and J gave up 1 base; unmatched junction bases: 13. CDR3 nucleotides: TGTGCCACCACCCCAGTAGGGAGGGCGTCGTCTGGGGCCAACGTCCTGACTTTC. Residues: CATTPVGRASSGANVLTF.

This clonotype was seen many times. J is TRBJ1-5 and V is TRBV4-2; D remains unclear. CDR1 is LGHNA, CDR2 YNFKEQ, per germline. This CDR3 has 14 residues. V was clipped by 4 bases and J by 1 base, with 8 bases between them. In nucleotides, the CDR3 is TGTGCCAGCAGCCCACAGAGAAGCAATCAGCCCCAGCATTTT. Translated, it gives CASSPQRSNQPQHF.

This clonotype was observed at least ten times. The chain carries TRBV7-2 and TRBJ1-5; D possibly corresponds to TRBD1 (6 bases). The CDR3 totals 14 residues. The V end was cut by 5 bases, the J end by 2 bases, with 10 bases between. Germline values: CDR1 SGHTA, CDR2 FQGNSA. The CDR3 DNA follows: TGTGCCAGCAGCATACCAGGGGGCAATCAGCCCCAGCATTTT. This encodes CASSIPGGNQPQHF. Variable domain in full (rest from reference TRBV7-2 and TRBJ1-5): GAGVSQSPSNKVTEKGKDVELRCDPISGHTALYWYRQSLGQGLEFLIYFQGNSAPDKSGLPSDRFSAERTGGSVSTLTIQRTQQEDSAVYLCASSIPGGNQPQHFGDGTRLSIL.

This clonotype was picked up many times. The V call is TRBV10-3, the J call TRBJ2-5, with a possible D match to TRBD1 (5 bases). This CDR3 has 13 residues. Trimming cost V 3 bases and J 5 bases, with 10 bases left between them. Germline CDR1 ENHRY, CDR2 SYGVKD. The CDR3: CAISERGKETQYF. The CDR3 nucleotides are TGTGCCATCAGTGAAAGGGGAAAGGAGACCCAGTACTTC.

A single count supports this clonotype. A single base separates this from a much larger clone, so it may be a read error. The chain uses TRBV28 and TRBJ2-7; D remains unclear. The CDR3 spans 13 residues. Trimming removed 3 bases at V and 3 bases at J, with 9 bases between. Germline loops: CDR1 MDHEN, CDR2 SYDVKM. The CDR3 sequence: CASSLGGFYEQYF. CDR3 bases: TGTGCCAGCAGTTTGGGCGGTTTCTACGAGCAGTACTTC.

This clonotype occurred a few times. The chain is built from TRBV5-4 and TRBJ2-2; D possibly corresponds to TRBD1 (6 bases). Germline V gene sequence: CDR1 SGHNT, CDR2 YYREEE (reference sequence). V lost 2 bases, J lost 6 bases, and 14 bases lay in between. The CDR3 length is 15 residues. The CDR3: CASSLQGRAAGELFF. The CDR3 DNA follows: TGTGCCAGCAGCTTACAGGGCAGGGCAGCCGGGGAGCTGTTTTTT.

In its sample, this clonotype was seen a few times. The chain recombines TRBV15 with TRBJ2-3; D might be TRBD1 (6 bases). Trimming cost V 0 bases and J 0 bases, with 13 bases left between them. The CDR3 spans 17 residues. CDR1 and CDR2 from the germline V gene are LNHNV and YYDKDF (reference sequence). This chain's CDR3 is CATSRDRRGSSTDTQYF. The CDR3 DNA sequence: TGTGCCACCAGCAGAGATCGCAGGGGATCTAGCACAGATACGCAGTATTTT.

Ten or more counts support this clonotype. The genes are TRBV6-2 or TRBV6-3 and TRBJ1-2, with TRBD1 matching 8 bases. CDR1 is MNHEY, CDR2 SVGEGT, per germline. V lost 7 bases and J lost 4; bases outside the gene matches: 11. The CDR3 contains 15 residues. Here the CDR3 reads CASTYRDRPIYGYTF. CDR3 sequence (DNA): TGTGCCAGCACCTACCGGGACAGGCCCATCTATGGCTACACCTTC.

This clonotype was counted many times. The chain couples TRBV7-2 to TRBJ2-1; no clear D. Germline lookup yields CDR1 SGHTA and CDR2 FQGNSA. The CDR3 contains 13 residues. The V end lost 7 bases, the J end lost 6 bases, and 13 bases lay between the germline ends. DNA of the CDR3: TGTGCCAGCATCACCCCTGGGTTCAATGAGCAGTTCTTC. It yields the protein CASITPGFNEQFF.

This clonotype was observed many times. The gene calls are TRBV7-9 and TRBJ2-1; 13 nucleotides align to TRBD2. The J segment lost 16 bases and the V segment lost 5 bases, leaving 8 bases of the junction unmatched. Per germline, CDR1 SEHNR and CDR2 FQNEAQ (reference sequence). The CDR3 has 13 residues. CDR3 region: CASSPGLAGDSFF. In DNA, the CDR3 is TGTGCCAGCAGCCCCGGACTAGCGGGAGACTCATTCTTC.